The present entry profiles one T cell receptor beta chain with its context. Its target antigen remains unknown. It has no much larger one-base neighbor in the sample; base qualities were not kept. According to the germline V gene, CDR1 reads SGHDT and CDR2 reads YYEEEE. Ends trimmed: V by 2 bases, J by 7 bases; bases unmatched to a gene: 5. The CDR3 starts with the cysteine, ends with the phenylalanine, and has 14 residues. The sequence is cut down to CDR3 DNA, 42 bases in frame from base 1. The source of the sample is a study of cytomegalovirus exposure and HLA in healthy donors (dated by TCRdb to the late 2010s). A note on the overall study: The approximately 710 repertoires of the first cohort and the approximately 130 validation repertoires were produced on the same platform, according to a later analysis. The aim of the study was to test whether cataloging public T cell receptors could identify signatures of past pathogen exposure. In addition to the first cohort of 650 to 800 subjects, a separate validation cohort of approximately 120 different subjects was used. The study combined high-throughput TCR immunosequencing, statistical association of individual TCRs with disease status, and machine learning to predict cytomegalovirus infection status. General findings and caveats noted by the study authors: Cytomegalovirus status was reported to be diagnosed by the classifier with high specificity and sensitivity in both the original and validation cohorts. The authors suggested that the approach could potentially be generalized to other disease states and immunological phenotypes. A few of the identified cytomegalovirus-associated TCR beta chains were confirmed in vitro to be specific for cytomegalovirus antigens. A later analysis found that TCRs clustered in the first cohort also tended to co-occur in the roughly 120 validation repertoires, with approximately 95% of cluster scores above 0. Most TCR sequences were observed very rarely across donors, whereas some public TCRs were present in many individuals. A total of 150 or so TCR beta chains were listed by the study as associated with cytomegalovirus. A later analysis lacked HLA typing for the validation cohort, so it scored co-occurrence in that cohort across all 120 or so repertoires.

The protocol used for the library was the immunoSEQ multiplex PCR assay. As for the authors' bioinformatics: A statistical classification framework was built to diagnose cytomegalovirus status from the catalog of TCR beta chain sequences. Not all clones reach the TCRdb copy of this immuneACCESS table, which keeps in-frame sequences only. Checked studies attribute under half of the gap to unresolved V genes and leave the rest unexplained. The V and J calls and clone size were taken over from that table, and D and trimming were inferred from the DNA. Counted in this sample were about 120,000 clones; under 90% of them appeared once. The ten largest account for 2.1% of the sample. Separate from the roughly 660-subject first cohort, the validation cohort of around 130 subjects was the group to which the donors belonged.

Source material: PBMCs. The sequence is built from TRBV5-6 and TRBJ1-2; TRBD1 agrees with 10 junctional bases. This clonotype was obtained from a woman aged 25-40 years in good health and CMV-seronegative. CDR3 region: CASSFDRGLSGYTF. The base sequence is TGTGCCAGCAGCTTTGACAGGGGGCTCTCTGGCTACACCTTC.